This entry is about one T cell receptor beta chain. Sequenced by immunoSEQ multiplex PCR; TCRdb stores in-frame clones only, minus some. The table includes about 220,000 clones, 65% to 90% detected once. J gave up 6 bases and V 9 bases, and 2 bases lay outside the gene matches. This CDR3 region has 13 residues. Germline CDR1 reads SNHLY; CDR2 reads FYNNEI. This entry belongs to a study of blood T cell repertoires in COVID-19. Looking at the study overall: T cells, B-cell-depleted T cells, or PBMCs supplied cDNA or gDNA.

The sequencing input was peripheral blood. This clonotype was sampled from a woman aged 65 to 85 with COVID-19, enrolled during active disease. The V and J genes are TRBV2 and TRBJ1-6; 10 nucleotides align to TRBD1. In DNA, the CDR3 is TGTGCCAGGGGACAGGGGCGTAATTCACCCCTCCACTTT. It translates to CARGQGRNSPLHF. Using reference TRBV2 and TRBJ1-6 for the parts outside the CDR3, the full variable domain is EPEVTQTPSHQVTQMGQEVILRCVPISNHLYFYWYRQILGQKVEFLVSFYNNEISEKSEIFDDQFSVERPDGSNFTLKIRSTKLEDSAMYFCARGQGRNSPLHFGNGTRLTVT.